These T cell receptor beta chains were read from a single sample in a study of blood T cell repertoires in COVID-19. Sequencing was performed with immunoSEQ multiplex PCR; in TCRdb, only in-frame clones are kept and a portion is missing. The data contain roughly 150,000 clones, 85% of them singletons. The sample consisted of peripheral blood. The receptors come from an elderly woman with COVID-19, enrolled during active disease. Each CDR3 is given with its conserved first and last residue. A D gene is named only where the DNA matches it firmly. Not every row has a clone size; where given, it reads once, few, many or a size class.

abundance,j_gene,d_gene,v_gene,CDR3nt,CDR3aa
once,TRBJ1-1,-,TRBV5-1,TGCGCCAGCAGCTTGGGGGGCAGGCAACGGAACACTGAAGCTTTCTTT,CASSLGGRQRNTEAFF
-,TRBJ1-5,-,TRBV7-9,TGTGCCAGCAGCTCAAACGGTGTATATCAGCCCCAGCATTTT,CASSSNGVYQPQHF
-,TRBJ1-1,-,TRBV18,TGTGCCAGCTCACCAGATCAAGACGGGGCTTTCTTT,CASSPDQDGAFF
-,TRBJ2-1,-,TRBV9,TGTGCCAGCAGCGTAGCTAGTCTTGCCTACAATGAGCAGTTCTTC,CASSVASLAYNEQFF
-,TRBJ2-3,TRBD2,TRBV11-2,TGTGCCAGCAGCACGCCGGGACTAGTCACAGATACGCAGTATTTT,CASSTPGLVTDTQYF
-,TRBJ2-3,TRBD2,TRBV9,TGTGCCAGCAGCGGGCGGGGGGGCACAGATACGCAGTATTTT,CASSGRGGTDTQYF
-,TRBJ2-5,-,TRBV19,TGTGCCAGTAGGGGCCCCACCCAAGAGACCCAGTACTTC,CASRGPTQETQYF
-,TRBJ1-5,-,TRBV21-1,TGTGCCAGCCCCAAGGGGTGGAACAATCAGCCCCAGCATTTT,CASPKGWNNQPQHF
-,TRBJ2-3,TRBD2,TRBV5-1,TGCGCCAGCACCTCCCCGGGGGGGTGGGATACGCAGTATTTT,CASTSPGGWDTQYF
-,TRBJ1-2,TRBD1,TRBV20-1,TGCAGTGCTAGTGCCCCCGATCACTGGACAGGGCTTGCTGGCTACACCTTC,CSASAPDHWTGLAGYTF
-,TRBJ1-4,-,TRBV5-1,TGCGCCACCCCCTGGGGGAGGGTCCGGGGGATAACTAATGAAAAACTGTTTTTT,CATPWGRVRGITNEKLFF
-,TRBJ2-3,-,TRBV19,TGTGCCAGTAGTACCCGCTCGGGGTACACAGATACGCAGTATTTT,CASSTRSGYTDTQYF
-,TRBJ2-7,-,TRBV5-4,TGTGCCAGCAGCCAAGGACAGTACTACGAGCAGTACTTC,CASSQGQYYEQYF
-,TRBJ2-3,TRBD2,TRBV9,TGTGCCAGCAGCGTAGCTAGCGGGAGGGCGTTGACAGATACGCAGTATTTT,CASSVASGRALTDTQYF
-,TRBJ2-7,TRBD2,TRBV19,TGTGCCAGTAGGCTCGCGGGGGGCAACGAGCAGTACTTC,CASRLAGGNEQYF
-,TRBJ2-3,-,TRBV4-2,TGTGCCAGCAGGAAAGAGGGCGGGACGAGCACAGATACGCAGTATTTT,CASRKEGGTSTDTQYF
-,TRBJ1-1,-,TRBV2,TGTGCCAGCAGCCACCAAGGGGAGAACACTGAAGCTTTCTTT,CASSHQGENTEAFF
-,TRBJ1-2,-,TRBV2,TGTGCCAGCAGCGACGACAGGATCCATGGCTACACCTTC,CASSDDRIHGYTF
-,TRBJ2-2,-,TRBV9,TGTGCCAGCAGCGTAGGGCAGGGGAGGGGTACCGGGGAGCTGTTTTTT,CASSVGQGRGTGELFF
once,TRBJ2-3,-,TRBV28,TGTGCCAGCAGTCTCCGCACAGATACGCAGTATTTT,CASSLRTDTQYF
few,TRBJ2-7,TRBD1,TRBV27,TGTGCCAGCAGGGCAGGGGGCTCCTACGAGCAGTACTTC,CASRAGGSYEQYF
-,TRBJ1-3,TRBD1,TRBV4-1,TGCGCCAGCAGAGATGGACAGGGCGGTGGAAACACCATATATTTT,CASRDGQGGGNTIYF
few,TRBJ2-1,TRBD1,TRBV10-3,TGTGCCATCGCCTCAGACAGGGATTCTAATGAGCAGTTCTTC,CAIASDRDSNEQFF
-,TRBJ1-4,TRBD1,TRBV5-1,TGCGCCAGCAGCACCTCCGGGACAGGAGGCGAAAAACTGTTTTTT,CASSTSGTGGEKLFF
-,TRBJ2-3,TRBD1,TRBV5-1,TGCGCCAGCGAATCGGGACAGGGAGATACGCAGTATTTT,CASESGQGDTQYF
once,TRBJ2-3,TRBD2,TRBV5-8,TGTGCCAGCAGCTGGGGACTAGCGGGAGTAAGGACAGATACGCAGTATTTT,CASSWGLAGVRTDTQYF
-,TRBJ2-2,-,TRBV6-5,TGTGCCAGCGCGACGACCGGGAGAGACACCGGGGAGCTGTTTTTT,CASATTGRDTGELFF
-,TRBJ2-1,TRBD2,TRBV4-1,TGCGCCAGCAGTCAGGGGCTTACTAGCGGGGGGGCCCACAATGAGCAGTTCTTC,CASSQGLTSGGAHNEQFF
-,TRBJ1-4,TRBD1,TRBV5-1,TGCGCCAGCAGCACACGACAGGGCGGTAGTGAAAAACTGTTTTTT,CASSTRQGGSEKLFF
-,TRBJ2-7,TRBD2,TRBV28,TGTGCCAGCAGGGCGACCGGGACTAGGACCTACGAGCAGTACTTC,CASRATGTRTYEQYF
few,TRBJ1-4,-,TRBV20-1,TGCAGTGCTGCTACCTATGAAAAACTGTTTTTT,CSAATYEKLFF
-,TRBJ2-3,-,TRBV20-1,TGCAGTGCTAGTCAACCTACGGGGGTCGCGCAGTATTTT,CSASQPTGVAQYF
-,TRBJ2-1,-,TRBV7-3,TGTGCCAGCAGCTATTTAGGGAGCTCCTACAATGAGCAGTTCTTC,CASSYLGSSYNEQFF
-,TRBJ1-2,TRBD1,TRBV7-9,TGTGCCAGCAGCGACGGGACAGGGCGGTATGGCTACACCTTC,CASSDGTGRYGYTF
-,TRBJ1-4,TRBD1,TRBV18,TGTGCCAGCTCGCCAAGCCCCGGAGGGGGCATGGAAAAACTGTTTTTT,CASSPSPGGGMEKLFF
once,TRBJ1-1,-,TRBV18,TGTGCCAGCTCACCGTCAGGGTCGGGCACTGAAGCTTTCTTT,CASSPSGSGTEAFF
-,TRBJ1-5,-,TRBV5-1,TGCGCCAGCAGCTTGGGTACGGGGAATCAGCCCCAGCATTTT,CASSLGTGNQPQHF
-,TRBJ2-2,-,TRBV5-1,TGCGCCAGCAGCTTGGATGCGACCGGGGAGCTGTTTTTT,CASSLDATGELFF
once,TRBJ2-2,-,TRBV5-5,TGTGCCAGCAGCCTACTCCAGGGGGGTGTCGGGGAGCTGTTTTTT,CASSLLQGGVGELFF
-,TRBJ1-5,TRBD1,TRBV5-1,TGCGCCAGCAGCGCCACCGGGACAGCCGCCCAGCCCCAGCATTTT,CASSATGTAAQPQHF
-,TRBJ2-5,-,TRBV7-2,TGTGCCAGCAGCCCACCCGCGGTAGTCGTGACCCAGTACTTC,CASSPPAVVVTQYF
-,TRBJ1-1,-,TRBV4-2,TGTGCCAGCAGCCAAGATAACTCGGGGAGGGCTTTCTTT,CASSQDNSGRAFF
-,TRBJ1-1,-,TRBV29-1,TGCAGCGTTGTGCGGGGTGGTGACACTGAAGCTTTCTTT,CSVVRGGDTEAFF
-,TRBJ2-5,-,TRBV9,TGTGCCAGCAGCGTCGTGGGCAACCAAGAGACCCAGTACTTC,CASSVVGNQETQYF
-,TRBJ1-2,-,TRBV3-1/TRBV3-2,TGTGCCAGCAGCCTCCCCGACAGATTCAGCTACACCTTC,CASSLPDRFSYTF